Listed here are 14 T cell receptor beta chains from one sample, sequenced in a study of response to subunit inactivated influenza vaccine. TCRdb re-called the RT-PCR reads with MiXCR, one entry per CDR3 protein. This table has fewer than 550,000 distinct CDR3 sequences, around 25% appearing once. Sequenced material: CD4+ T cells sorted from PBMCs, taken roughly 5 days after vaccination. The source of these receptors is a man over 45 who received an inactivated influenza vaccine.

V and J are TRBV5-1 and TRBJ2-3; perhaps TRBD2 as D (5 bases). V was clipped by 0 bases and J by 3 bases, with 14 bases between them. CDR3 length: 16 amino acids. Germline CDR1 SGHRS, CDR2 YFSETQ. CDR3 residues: CASSLALGAGTDTQYF. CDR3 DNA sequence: TGCGCCAGCAGCTTGGCGCTGGGCGCGGGTACAGATACGCAGTATTTT.

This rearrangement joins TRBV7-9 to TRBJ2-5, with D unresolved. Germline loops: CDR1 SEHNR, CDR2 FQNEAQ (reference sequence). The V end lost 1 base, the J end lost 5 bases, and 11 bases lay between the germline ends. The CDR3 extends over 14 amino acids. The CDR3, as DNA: TGTGCCAGCAGCTTAGTAGGGTCCTGGGAGACCCAGTACTTC. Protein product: CASSLVGSWETQYF.

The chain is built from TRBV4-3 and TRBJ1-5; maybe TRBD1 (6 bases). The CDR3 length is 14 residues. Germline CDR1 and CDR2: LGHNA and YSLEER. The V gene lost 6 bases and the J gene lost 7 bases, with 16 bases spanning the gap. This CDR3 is CASSVTRGSQPQHF. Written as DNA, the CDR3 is TGCGCCAGCAGTGTAACCAGGGGAAGCCAGCCCCAGCATTTT.

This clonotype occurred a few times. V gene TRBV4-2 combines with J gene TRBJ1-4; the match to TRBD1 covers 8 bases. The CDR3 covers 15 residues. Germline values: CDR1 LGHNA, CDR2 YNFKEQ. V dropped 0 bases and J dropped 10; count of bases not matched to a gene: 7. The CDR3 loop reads CASSQDWAGGGKLFF. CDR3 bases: TGTGCCAGCAGCCAAGATTGGGCAGGGGGCGGAAAACTGTTTTTT.

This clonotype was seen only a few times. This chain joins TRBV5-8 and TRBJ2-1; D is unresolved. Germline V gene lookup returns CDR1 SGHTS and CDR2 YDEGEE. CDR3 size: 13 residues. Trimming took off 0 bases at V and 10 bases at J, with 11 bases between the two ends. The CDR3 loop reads CASSLAPGGEQFF. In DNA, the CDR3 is TGTGCCAGCAGCTTGGCCCCGGGTGGGGAGCAGTTCTTC.

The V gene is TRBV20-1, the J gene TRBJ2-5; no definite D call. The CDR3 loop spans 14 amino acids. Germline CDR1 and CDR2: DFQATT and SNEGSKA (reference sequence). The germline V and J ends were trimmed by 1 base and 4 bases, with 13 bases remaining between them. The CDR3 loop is CSARGWVAAETQYF. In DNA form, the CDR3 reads TGCAGTGCTAGAGGATGGGTCGCGGCAGAGACCCAGTACTTC.

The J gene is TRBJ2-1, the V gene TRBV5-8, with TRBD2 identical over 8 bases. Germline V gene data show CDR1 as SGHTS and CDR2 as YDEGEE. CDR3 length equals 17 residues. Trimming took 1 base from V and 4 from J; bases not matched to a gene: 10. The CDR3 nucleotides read TGTGCCAGCAGCTTGAACAATCGGGGGGGCGTATACAATGAGCAGTTCTTC. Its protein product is CASSLNNRGGVYNEQFF.

The CDR3 spells CASSLARQRNTYEQYF. CDR3 nucleotides: TGTGCCAGCAGCTTAGCGCGACAGCGCAATACCTACGAGCAGTACTTC. The V and J genes are TRBV7-2 and TRBJ2-7; D may be TRBD1 (5 bases). The CDR3 spans 16 residues. V lost 0 bases to trimming and J lost 2 bases, with 14 bases between them. CDR1 is SGHTA, CDR2 FQGNSA, per germline.

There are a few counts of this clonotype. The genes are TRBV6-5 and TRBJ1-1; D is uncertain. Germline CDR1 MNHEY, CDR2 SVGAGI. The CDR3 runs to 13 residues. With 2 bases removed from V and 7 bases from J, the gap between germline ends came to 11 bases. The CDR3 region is CASSYRLGSEAFF. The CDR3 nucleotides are TGTGCCAGCAGTTACCGGCTAGGCAGTGAAGCTTTCTTT.

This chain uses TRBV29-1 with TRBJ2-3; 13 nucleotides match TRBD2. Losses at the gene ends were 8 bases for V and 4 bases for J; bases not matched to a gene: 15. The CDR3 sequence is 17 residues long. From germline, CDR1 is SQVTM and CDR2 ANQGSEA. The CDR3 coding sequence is TGCAGCTCCCGGAGGGGACTAGCGGGACTCCCCCCAGATACGCAGTATTTT. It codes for CSSRRGLAGLPPDTQYF.

Here the CDR3 DNA reads TGTGCCAGCAGTAGACTAGCGGGGGGTTCGAGCTCCTACAATGAGCAGTTCTTC. Translated, it gives CASSRLAGGSSSYNEQFF. The J gene is TRBJ2-1, the V gene TRBV12-3 or TRBV12-4; 13 bases fit TRBD2. The CDR3 has 18 amino acids. Unmatched junction bases numbered 7, after V lost 5 bases and J lost 0 bases.

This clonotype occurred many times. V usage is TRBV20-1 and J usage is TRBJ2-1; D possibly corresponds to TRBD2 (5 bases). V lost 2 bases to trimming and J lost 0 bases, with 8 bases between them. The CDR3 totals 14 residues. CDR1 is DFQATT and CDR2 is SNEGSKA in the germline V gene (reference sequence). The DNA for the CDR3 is TGCAGTGCTAGACGAGCGGACTCCTACAATGAGCAGTTCTTC. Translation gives CSARRADSYNEQFF.

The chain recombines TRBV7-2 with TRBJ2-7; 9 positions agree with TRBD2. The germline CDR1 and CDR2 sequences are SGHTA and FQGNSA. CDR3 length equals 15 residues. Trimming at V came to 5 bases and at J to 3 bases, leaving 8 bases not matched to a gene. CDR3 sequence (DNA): TGTGCCAGCAGCCGTAGCGGGGGATGGGTCTACGAGCAGTACTTC. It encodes CASSRSGGWVYEQYF.

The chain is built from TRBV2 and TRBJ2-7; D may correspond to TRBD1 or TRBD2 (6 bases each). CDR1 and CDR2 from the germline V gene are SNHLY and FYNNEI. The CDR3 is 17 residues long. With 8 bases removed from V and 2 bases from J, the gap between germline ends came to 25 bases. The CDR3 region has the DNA TGTGCCAGCTCCATCGACCGAGGGGGGCGACTCCCCTACGAGCAGTACTTC. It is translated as CASSIDRGGRLPYEQYF.